This T cell receptor beta chain was captured in a study of blood T cells in healthy people across ages. General study findings and limits: Among long-lived donors, naive CD4+ cells were more numerous and diversity higher than in aged donors. Age advanced and TCR beta diversity per million T cells fell, roughly linearly.

The CDR3 is made up of 14 amino acids. Per germline, CDR1 SGHRS and CDR2 YFSETQ. V was clipped by 4 bases and J by 3 bases, with 13 bases between them. Alongside a J-beta primer mix, a sample-barcoded 5' primer served in a second PCR lasting 7 to 11 cycles. Using its own MiXCR run on the 5' RACE reads, TCRdb lists one record per CDR3 protein. The sample holds fewer than 1 million distinct CDR3 sequences, 40% to 50% seen once. As to this clonotype: Its antigen is as yet unknown.

The chain has TRBV5-1 and TRBJ2-5, with D possibly matching TRBD2 (6 bases). This receptor was identified in a man aged 55 to 70 in good health. Sequences were obtained from blood. CDR3 residues: CASSLRGWEETQYF. The CDR3 DNA is TGCGCCAGCAGCCTTCGGGGGTGGGAAGAGACCCAGTACTTC. Using reference TRBV5-1 and TRBJ2-5 for the parts outside the CDR3, the full variable domain is KAGVTQTPRYLIKTRGQQVTLSCSPISGHRSVSWYQQTPGQGLQFLFEYFSETQRNKGNFPGRFSGRQFSNSRSEMNVSTLELGDSALYLCASSLRGWEETQYFGPGTRLLVL.